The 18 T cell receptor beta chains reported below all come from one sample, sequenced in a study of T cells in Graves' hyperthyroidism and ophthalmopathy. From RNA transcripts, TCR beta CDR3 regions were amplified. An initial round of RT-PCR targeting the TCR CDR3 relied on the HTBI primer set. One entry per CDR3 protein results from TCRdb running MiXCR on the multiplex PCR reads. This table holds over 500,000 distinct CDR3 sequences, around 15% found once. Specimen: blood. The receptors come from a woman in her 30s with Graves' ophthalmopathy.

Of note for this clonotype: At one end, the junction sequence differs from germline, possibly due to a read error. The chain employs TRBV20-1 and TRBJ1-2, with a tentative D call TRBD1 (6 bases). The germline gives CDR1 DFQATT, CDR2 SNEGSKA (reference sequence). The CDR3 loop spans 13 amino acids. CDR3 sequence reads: CSARDRGGGGYAF. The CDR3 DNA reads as TGCAGTGCTAGAGATAGGGGGGGTGGTGGCTACGCCTTC.

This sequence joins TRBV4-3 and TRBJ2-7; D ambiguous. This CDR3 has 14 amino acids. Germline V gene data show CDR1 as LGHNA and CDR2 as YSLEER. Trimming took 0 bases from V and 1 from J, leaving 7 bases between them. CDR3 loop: CASSQDWASYEQYF. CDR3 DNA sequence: TGCGCCAGCAGCCAAGATTGGGCATCCTACGAGCAGTACTTC.

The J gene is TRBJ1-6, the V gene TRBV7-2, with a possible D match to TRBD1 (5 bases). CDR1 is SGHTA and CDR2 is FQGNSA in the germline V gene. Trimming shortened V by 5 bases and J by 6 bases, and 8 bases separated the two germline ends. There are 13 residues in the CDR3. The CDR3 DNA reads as TGTGCCAGCAGCACGAGGGGTAATTCACCCCTCCACTTT. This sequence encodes CASSTRGNSPLHF.

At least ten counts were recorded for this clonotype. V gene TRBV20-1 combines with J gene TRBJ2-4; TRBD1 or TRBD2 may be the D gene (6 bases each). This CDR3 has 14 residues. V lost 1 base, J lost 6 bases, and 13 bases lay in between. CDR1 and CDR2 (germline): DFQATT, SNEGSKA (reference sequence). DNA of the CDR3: TGCAGTGCTAGAGTGGGGGGCCTGGGAAACATTCAGTACTTC. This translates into CSARVGGLGNIQYF.

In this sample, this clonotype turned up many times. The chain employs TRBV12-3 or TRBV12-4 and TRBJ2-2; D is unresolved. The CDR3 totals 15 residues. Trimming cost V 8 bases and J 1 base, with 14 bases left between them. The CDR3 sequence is CASYRWTENTGELFF. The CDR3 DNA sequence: TGTGCCAGCTATCGGTGGACGGAGAACACCGGGGAGCTGTTTTTT.

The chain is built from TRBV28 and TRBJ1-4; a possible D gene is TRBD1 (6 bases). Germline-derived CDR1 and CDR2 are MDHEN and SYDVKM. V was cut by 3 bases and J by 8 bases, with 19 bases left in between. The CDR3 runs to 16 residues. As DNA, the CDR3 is TGTGCCAGCAGTTTCGGGGGCGCCAGGGGCGGCGAAAAACTGTTTTTT. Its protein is CASSFGGARGGEKLFF.

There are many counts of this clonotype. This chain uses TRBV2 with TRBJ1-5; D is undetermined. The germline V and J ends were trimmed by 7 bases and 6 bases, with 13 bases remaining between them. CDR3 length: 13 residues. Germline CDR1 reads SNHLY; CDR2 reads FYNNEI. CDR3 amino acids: CASTVDAGQPQHF. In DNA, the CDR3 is TGTGCCAGCACCGTCGATGCGGGTCAGCCCCAGCATTTT.

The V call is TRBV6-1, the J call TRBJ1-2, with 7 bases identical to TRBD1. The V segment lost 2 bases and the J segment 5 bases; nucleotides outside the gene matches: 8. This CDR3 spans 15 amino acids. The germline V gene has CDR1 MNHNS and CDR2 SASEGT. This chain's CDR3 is CASSESYRDSYGYTF. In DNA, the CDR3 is TGTGCCAGCAGTGAAAGCTACCGGGACAGTTATGGCTACACCTTC.

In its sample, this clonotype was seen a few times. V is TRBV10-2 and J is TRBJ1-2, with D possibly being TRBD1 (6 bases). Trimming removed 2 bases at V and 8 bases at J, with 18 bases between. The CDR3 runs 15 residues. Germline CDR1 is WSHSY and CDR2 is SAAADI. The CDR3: CASSEPSPGDRGYTF. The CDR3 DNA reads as TGCGCCAGCAGTGAGCCTTCCCCAGGGGACCGCGGCTACACCTTC.

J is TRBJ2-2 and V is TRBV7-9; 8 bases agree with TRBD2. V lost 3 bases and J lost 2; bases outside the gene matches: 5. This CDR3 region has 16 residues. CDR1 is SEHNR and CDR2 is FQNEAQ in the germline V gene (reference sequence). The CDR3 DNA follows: TGTGCCAGCAGCTTTCCCGGACTAGCTAACACCGGGGAGCTGTTTTTT. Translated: CASSFPGLANTGELFF.

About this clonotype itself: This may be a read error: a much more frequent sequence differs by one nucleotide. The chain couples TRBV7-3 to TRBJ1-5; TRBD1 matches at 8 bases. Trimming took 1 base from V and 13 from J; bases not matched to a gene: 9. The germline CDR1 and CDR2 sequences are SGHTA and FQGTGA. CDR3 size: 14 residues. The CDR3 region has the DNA TGTGCCAGCAGCTTAAAGGCAGGGGGCTATCCGCAGCATTTT. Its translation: CASSLKAGGYPQHF.

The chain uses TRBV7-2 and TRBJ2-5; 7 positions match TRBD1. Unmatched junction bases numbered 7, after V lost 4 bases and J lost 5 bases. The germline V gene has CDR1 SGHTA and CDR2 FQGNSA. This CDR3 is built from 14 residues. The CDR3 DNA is TGTGCCAGCAGCTCGCAGGGGGTGCGGGAGACCCAGTACTTC. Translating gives CASSSQGVRETQYF.

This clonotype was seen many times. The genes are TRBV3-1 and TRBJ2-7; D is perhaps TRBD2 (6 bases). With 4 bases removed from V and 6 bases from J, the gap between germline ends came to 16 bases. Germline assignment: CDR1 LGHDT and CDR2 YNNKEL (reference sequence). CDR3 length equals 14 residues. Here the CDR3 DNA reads TGTGCCAGCAGCCGACTAGAGGCCGCGGGCGAGCAGTACTTC. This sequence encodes CASSRLEAAGEQYF.

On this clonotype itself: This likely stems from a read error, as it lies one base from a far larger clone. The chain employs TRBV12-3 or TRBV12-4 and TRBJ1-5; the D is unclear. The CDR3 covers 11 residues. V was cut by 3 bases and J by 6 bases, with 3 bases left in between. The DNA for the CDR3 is TGTGCCAGCAGTTTTGCTCAGCCCCAGCATTTT. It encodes CASSFAQPQHF.

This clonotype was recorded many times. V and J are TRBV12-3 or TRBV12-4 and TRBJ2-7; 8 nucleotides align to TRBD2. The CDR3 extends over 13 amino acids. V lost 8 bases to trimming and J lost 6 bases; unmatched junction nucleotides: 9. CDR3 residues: CASGPAGVGEQYF. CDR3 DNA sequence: TGTGCCAGCGGACCAGCGGGAGTTGGCGAGCAGTACTTC.

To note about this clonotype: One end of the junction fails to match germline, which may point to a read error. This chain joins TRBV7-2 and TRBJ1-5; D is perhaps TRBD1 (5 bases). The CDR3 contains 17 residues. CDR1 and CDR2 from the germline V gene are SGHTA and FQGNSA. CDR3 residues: CASSLGWGRYSNQPRHF. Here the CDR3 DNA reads TGTGCCAGCAGCTTAGGGTGGGGCAGATATAGCAATCAGCCCCGGCATTTT.

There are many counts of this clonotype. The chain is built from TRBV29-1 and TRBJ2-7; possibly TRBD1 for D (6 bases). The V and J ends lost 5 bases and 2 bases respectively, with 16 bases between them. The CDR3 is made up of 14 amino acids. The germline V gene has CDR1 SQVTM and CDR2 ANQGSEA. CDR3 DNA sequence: TGCAGCGTTCGAGACAGGAGTTTGACCTACGAGCAGTACTTC. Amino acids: CSVRDRSLTYEQYF.

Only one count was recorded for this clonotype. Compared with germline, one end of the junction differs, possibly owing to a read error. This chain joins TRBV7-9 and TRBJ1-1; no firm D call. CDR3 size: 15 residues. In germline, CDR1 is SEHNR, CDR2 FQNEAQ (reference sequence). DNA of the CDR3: TGTGCCAGTAACCCCCGGCAGGCCATGAAAACTGAAGCTTTCTTT. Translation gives CASNPRQAMKTEAFF.